Listed here is a single TCR beta chain. There is no known antigen for this receptor. The read terminates 3 residues before the CDR3 end, so the remaining end is supplied by the germline J gene. CDR1 SGHRS and CDR2 YFSETQ are derived from the germline V gene. V is reduced by 0 bases and J by 1 base, leaving a spacing of 10 bases between them. The CDR3 measures 15 amino acids from cysteine to phenylalanine. Sequencing covers 36 bases of the CDR3, shown here with the frame starting at base 1. TCR beta CDR3 regions were amplified by multiplex PCR using the immunoSEQ assay from an average of roughly 1,300 ng genomic DNA per sample. Primer bias was corrected in the assay by using a complete synthetic TCR repertoire to establish an amplification baseline. The amplicons were sequenced using the Illumina platform. In the source study's methods: Sequence errors were corrected by clustering with frequency ratios and a modified nearest-neighbor algorithm, and the sequences were then analyzed in the immunoSEQ Analyzer using IMGT gene definitions. At each rarefaction depth, TCR richness and evenness were averaged across 20 rarefaction repeats, and any sample with fewer sequences than the depth was left out. Wilcoxon rank sum tests with FDR correction were used to compare relative abundances of V, D and J genes between the groups. In the blinded duplicates, the intraclass correlation was about 95% for TCR richness and averaged about 80% across approximately 60 gene segments. Held by TCRdb, this immuneACCESS table contains in-frame sequences only and omits some clones. Under half of the omission traces to an unresolved V gene where checked; the cause of the rest is unknown. V, J and clone size derive from that table, while D and trimming were established from the DNA sequence. This sample's listing comprises 15,000 to 20,000 clones. 7.2% of the sample rests with the top ten.

The sample is drawn from a study of T cells in women clearing cervical HPV infection (dated by TCRdb to between 2018 and 2020). Looking at the study overall: Cases were 20 to 25 women with histologically confirmed HPV16-related CIN3 or worse, including a couple of invasive cancers. The 20 to 25 controls were women who cleared a single incident HPV16 infection within 12 months without developing precancer or cancer. Blood from cases was collected at the visit at which the lesion was first identified, whereas blood from controls was collected once infection was no longer detected. Among cases, blood sampling came a median of roughly 150 days after lesion detection, with an interquartile range of about 80 to 230 days. Since only a few of the women had HLA typing available, the possibility that HLA type was acting as a confounder could not be ruled out. This exploratory proof-of-principle case-control study, nested within the Guanacaste HPV Natural History Study in Costa Rica, compared TCR repertoires among women with different cervical HPV16 outcomes. Cases and controls were matched on age within five years and on year of sample collection. Cases had a median age of about 34 years and controls had a median age of around 40, with no significant differences in baseline characteristics. In the parent cohort, some 11,000 women aged 18 or older were enrolled in Guanacaste, Costa Rica, during about 1992 to 1994 and then followed for approximately seven years. Five blinded duplicates per group were added as quality controls, so that some 60 samples were obtained: around 50 participants and some 10 replicates. The research as a whole found: T-cell numbers per sample were unknown, so richness differences could reflect varying T-cell content rather than repertoire biology. Because of the cross-sectional design, the study could not determine whether the associations came before infection or resulted from infection, and neither effector/memory subsets nor HPV-specific T cells were isolated. Cases were distinguished from controls with an estimated AUC of 0.65 to 0.85 by random forest classifiers combining richness and V gene abundances. TCR repertoire richness was significantly higher in CIN3+ cases than in controls across sequencing depths, while evenness did not differ. TRBV6-7 relative abundance was lower in cases than in controls (roughly 0.12% versus 0.17%; Bonferroni P = 0.0008).

Every participant had a single incident cervical HPV16 infection, and women with prevalent HPV16 infections were excluded. Cervical HPV DNA was detected by MY09/MY11 PCR, and genotyping was performed by dot-blot hybridization. Fifteen mL of heparinized blood were centrifuged, and the buffy coat was split into aliquots, frozen at -30 degrees C, and then kept at -80 degrees C. QIAGEN kits were used to extract genomic DNA from the buffy coat specimens. Sequencing was done on a sample of blood buffy coat. The sequence joins TRBV5-1 to TRBJ2-5; the best D guess is TRBD2, with 6 bases matching. This receptor was identified in a woman aged 18-70 years with a cervical HPV16 infection that either progressed to CIN3+ or cleared (not recorded which). CDR3 DNA (partial): TGCGCCAGCAGCTTGGAGGGACTCCTCCAAGAGACC. This encodes CASSLEGLLQET. The full CDR3 sequence reads CASSLEGLLQETQYF.